The 2 T cell receptor beta chains presented below share a single source sample, sequenced in a study of blood T cell repertoires in COVID-19. Assay used: immunoSEQ multiplex PCR; TCRdb lists only in-frame clones, some missing. This table has around 300,000 clones, around 90% appearing once. The source material was peripheral blood. These receptor sequences come from a woman aged 30 to 39 with COVID-19, enrolled during active disease.

CDR3 residues: CAISETGTGNQPQHF. CDR3 DNA sequence: TGTGCCATCAGTGAGACCGGGACAGGGAATCAGCCCCAGCATTTT. The chain has TRBV10-3 and TRBJ1-5; 9 bases line up with TRBD1. CDR3 size: 15 residues. V shed 2 bases, J shed 4 bases, and the junction held 3 bases outside the gene matches. Per germline, CDR1 ENHRY and CDR2 SYGVKD.

This chain joins TRBV4-1 and TRBJ2-6, with 7 bases identical to TRBD1. The V and J ends lost 2 bases and 2 bases, in that order; junction bases with no gene match: 12. The CDR3 totals 19 residues. CDR1 is MGHRA, CDR2 YSYEKL, per germline. DNA of the CDR3: TGCGCCAGCAGCCAACACCCCGACAGGGTCTGGGCTGGGGCCAACGTCCTGACTTTC. It encodes CASSQHPDRVWAGANVLTF.